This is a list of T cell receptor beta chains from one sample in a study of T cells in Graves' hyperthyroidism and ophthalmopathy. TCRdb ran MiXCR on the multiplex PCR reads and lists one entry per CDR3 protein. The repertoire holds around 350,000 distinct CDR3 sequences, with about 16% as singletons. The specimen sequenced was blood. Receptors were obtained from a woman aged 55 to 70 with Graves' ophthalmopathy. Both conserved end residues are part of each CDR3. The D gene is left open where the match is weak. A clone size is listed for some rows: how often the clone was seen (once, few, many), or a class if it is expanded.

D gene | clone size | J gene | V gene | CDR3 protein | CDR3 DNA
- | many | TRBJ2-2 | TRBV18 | CASSPMTGELFF | TGTGCCAGCTCACCAATGACCGGGGAGCTGTTTTTT
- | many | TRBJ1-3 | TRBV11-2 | CASSLVTNSGNTIYF | TGTGCCAGCAGCTTAGTCACAAACTCTGGAAACACCATATATTTT
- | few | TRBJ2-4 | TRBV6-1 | CASSETRQLNIQYF | TGTGCCAGCAGTGAAACTCGACAGTTAAACATTCAGTACTTC
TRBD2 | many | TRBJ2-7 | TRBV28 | CASSFGTSSLPYEQYF | TGTGCCAGCAGCTTCGGGACTAGCTCACTTCCCTACGAGCAGTACTTC
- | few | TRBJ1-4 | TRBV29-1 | CSVEKGPNEKLFF | TGCAGCGTTGAAAAAGGGCCTAATGAAAAACTGTTTTTT
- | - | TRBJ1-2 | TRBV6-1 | CASSRGGGSNYGYTF | TGTGCCAGCAGTCGGGGGGGAGGCAGTAACTATGGCTACACCTTC
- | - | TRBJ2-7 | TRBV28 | CASGGPPYEQYF | TGTGCCAGCGGGGGACCCCCCTACGAGCAGTACTTC
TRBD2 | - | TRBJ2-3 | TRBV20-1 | CSAFGTSGRGDTQYF | TGCAGTGCTTTTGGGACTAGCGGGAGGGGAGATACGCAGTATTTT
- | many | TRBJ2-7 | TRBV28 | CASSVGGGPSYEQYF | TGTGCCAGCAGCGTCGGGGGCGGTCCCTCCTACGAGCAGTACTTC
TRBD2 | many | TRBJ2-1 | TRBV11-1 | CASRQTSGQYNEQFF | TGTGCCAGCAGGCAGACTAGCGGGCAGTACAATGAGCAGTTCTTC
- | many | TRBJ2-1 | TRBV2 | CASKPTAGAPNEQFF | TGTGCCAGCAAACCTACGGCGGGTGCCCCCAATGAGCAGTTCTTC
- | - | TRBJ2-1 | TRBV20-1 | CSASGVVGGEQFF | TGCAGTGCTAGCGGGGTAGTGGGAGGTGAGCAGTTCTTC
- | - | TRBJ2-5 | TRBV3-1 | CASSQTNVVRGRETQYF | TGTGCCAGCAGCCAAACGAATGTGGTGAGAGGCCGCGAGACCCAGTACTTC
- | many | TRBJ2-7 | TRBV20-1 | CSARDTGEQYF | TGCAGTGCTAGAGATACGGGGGAGCAGTACTTC
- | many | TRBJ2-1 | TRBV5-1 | CASSLDSGAGEQFF | TGCGCCAGCAGCTTGGATTCTGGCGCGGGTGAGCAGTTCTTC
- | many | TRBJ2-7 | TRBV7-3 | CASSDYLREQYF | TGTGCCAGCAGCGACTACCTTAGGGAGCAGTACTTC
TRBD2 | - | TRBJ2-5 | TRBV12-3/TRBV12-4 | CASSSKVASGKGAQYF | TGTGCCAGCAGTTCTAAGGTTGCTAGCGGGAAAGGGGCCCAGTACTTC
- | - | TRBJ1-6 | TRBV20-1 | CSARDLGENSPLHF | TGCAGTGCTAGAGATCTAGGGGAAAATTCACCCCTCCACTTT
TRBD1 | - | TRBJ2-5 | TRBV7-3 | CASSLTGTGGAETQYF | TGTGCCAGCAGCTTAACTGGGACAGGGGGCGCCGAGACCCAGTACTTC
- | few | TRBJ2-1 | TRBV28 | CASSLSLGSYNEQFF | TGTGCCAGCAGTTTATCCCTCGGCTCCTACAATGAGCAGTTCTTC
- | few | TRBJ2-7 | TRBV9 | CASSVDYDSYEQYF | TGTGCCAGCAGCGTAGACTACGACTCCTACGAGCAGTACTTC
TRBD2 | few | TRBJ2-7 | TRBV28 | CASSSSGSQEQYF | TGTGCCAGCAGTTCTAGCGGGAGTCAAGAGCAGTACTTC
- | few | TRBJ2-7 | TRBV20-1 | CSGRRGRDYEQYF | TGCAGTGGCCGGAGGGGGAGAGACTACGAGCAGTACTTC
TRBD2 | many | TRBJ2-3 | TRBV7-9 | CASSLSNSGGSDTQYF | TGTGCCAGCAGCTTGTCGAATAGCGGGGGGTCAGATACGCAGTATTTT
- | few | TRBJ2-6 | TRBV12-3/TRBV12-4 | CASSLTTSSGANVLTF | TGTGCCAGCAGTTTAACGACAAGCTCTGGGGCCAACGTCCTGACTTTC
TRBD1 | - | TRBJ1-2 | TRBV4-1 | CASSQGYRTGSLYGYTF | TGCGCCAGCAGCCAAGGATACAGGACAGGGAGTCTCTATGGCTACACCTTC
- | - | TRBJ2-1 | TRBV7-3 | CASSLTPNSYNEQFF | TGTGCCAGCAGCTTAACACCTAACTCCTACAATGAGCAGTTCTTC
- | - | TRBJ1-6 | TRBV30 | CAWARQLNSPLHF | TGTGCCTGGGCGAGACAGCTTAATTCACCCCTCCACTTT
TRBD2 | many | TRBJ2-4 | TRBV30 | CAWSLAGGPAAKNIQYF | TGTGCCTGGAGTTTAGCGGGAGGGCCGGCAGCCAAAAACATTCAGTACTTC
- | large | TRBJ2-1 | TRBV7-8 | CASSLVGAYNSADEQFF | TGTGCCAGCAGCTTAGTAGGGGCCTATAACTCGGCCGATGAGCAGTTCTTC
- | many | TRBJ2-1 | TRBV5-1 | CASSLVGESSYNEQFF | TGCGCCAGCAGCTTGGTTGGCGAAAGCTCCTACAATGAGCAGTTCTTC
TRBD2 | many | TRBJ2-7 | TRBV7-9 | CASSRGEWEQYF | TGTGCCAGCAGTCGGGGGGAGTGGGAGCAGTACTTC
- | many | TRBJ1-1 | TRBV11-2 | CASSQTNSNTEAFF | TGTGCCAGCAGCCAGACAAATTCGAACACTGAAGCTTTCTTT
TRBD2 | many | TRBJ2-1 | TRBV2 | CASRRTSGGISRFF | TGTGCCAGCAGGAGGACTAGCGGAGGCATATCCCGGTTCTTC
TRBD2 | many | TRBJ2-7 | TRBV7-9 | CASSSTATGTSGYEQYF | TGTGCCAGCAGCTCCACCGCAACCGGGACTAGCGGGTACGAGCAGTACTTC
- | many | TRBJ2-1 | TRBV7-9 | CSSSLRPGSGGWNEQFF | TGTTCCAGCAGCTTAAGACCGGGTTCAGGAGGATGGAATGAGCAGTTCTTC
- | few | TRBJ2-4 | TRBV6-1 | CASSSTGLGKNIQYF | TGTGCCAGCAGTTCGACAGGCTTGGGGAAAAACATTCAGTACTTC
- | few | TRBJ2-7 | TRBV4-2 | CASSQVARGGYEQYF | TGTGCCAGCAGCCAAGTAGCGAGAGGCGGGTACGAGCAGTACTTC
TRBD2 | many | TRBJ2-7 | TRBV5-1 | CASSSSGTSVREQYF | TGCGCCAGCAGCTCCTCCGGGACTAGCGTTCGCGAGCAGTACTTC
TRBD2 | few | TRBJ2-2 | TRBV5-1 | CASSLAPTSVTGELFF | TGCGCCAGCAGCTTGGCCCCCACTAGCGTCACCGGGGAGCTGTTTTTT
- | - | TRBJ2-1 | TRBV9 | CASSPQAGSTYNEQFF | TGTGCCAGCAGCCCGCAGGCGGGGAGTACCTACAATGAGCAGTTCTTC
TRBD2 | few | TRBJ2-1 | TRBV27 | CASGYLAGVHNEQFF | TGTGCCAGCGGATATCTAGCGGGAGTCCACAATGAGCAGTTCTTC
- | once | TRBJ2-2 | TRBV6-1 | CASSERSTGELFF | TGTGCCAGCAGTGAAAGGTCGACCGGGGAGCTGTTTTTT
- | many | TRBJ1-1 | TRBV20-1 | CSARDLAANTEAFF | TGCAGTGCTAGAGATCTTGCAGCGAACACTGAAGCTTTCTTT
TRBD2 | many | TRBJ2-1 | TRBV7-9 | CASSSSGRRSEQFF | TGTGCCAGCAGCTCTAGCGGGAGGAGGAGTGAGCAGTTCTTC
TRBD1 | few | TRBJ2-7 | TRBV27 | CASSPHLRTGIYEQYF | TGTGCCAGCAGTCCCCACTTGCGGACAGGGATCTACGAGCAGTACTTC
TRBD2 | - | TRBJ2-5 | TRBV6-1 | CASTWTSGGETQYF | TGTGCCAGCACCTGGACTAGCGGAGGGGAGACCCAGTACTTC
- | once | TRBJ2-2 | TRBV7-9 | CASSARVNTGELFF | TGTGCCAGCAGTGCTAGGGTGAACACCGGGGAGCTGTTTTTT
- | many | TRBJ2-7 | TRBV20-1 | CSARDVLSGGPYEQYF | TGCAGTGCTAGAGATGTACTGTCCGGGGGCCCATACGAGCAGTACTTC
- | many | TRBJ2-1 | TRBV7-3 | CASSLTGSDEQFF | TGTGCCAGCAGCTTAACAGGGTCCGATGAGCAGTTCTTC
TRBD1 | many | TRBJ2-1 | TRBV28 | CASSPRQGAVNEQFF | TGTGCCAGCAGTCCGCGACAGGGGGCAGTGAATGAGCAGTTCTTC
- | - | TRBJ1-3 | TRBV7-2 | CASSLGTDSGNTIYF | TGTGCCAGCAGCCTCGGGACGGACTCTGGAAACACCATATATTTT
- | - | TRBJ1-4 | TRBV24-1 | CATTPGVNEKLFF | TGTGCCACCACTCCGGGGGTGAATGAAAAACTGTTTTTT
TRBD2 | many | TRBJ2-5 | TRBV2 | CASAVFGLAGVETQYF | TGTGCCAGCGCGGTCTTCGGACTAGCGGGAGTAGAGACCCAGTACTTC
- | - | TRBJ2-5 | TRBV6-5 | CASSYGSPRGGETQYF | TGTGCCAGCAGTTACGGGTCGCCAAGGGGCGGAGAGACCCAGTACTTC
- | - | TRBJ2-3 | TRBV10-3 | CAISEIADTQYF | TGTGCCATCAGTGAGATAGCAGATACGCAGTATTTT
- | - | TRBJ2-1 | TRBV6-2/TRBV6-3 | CASSSRSGRRNEQFF | TGTGCCAGCAGTTCTCGGTCGGGGAGAAGGAATGAGCAGTTCTTC
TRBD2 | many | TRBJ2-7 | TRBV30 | CAWSVRGGRGAYEQYF | TGTGCCTGGAGTGTCCGTGGGGGGCGGGGGGCCTACGAGCAGTACTTC